This T cell receptor beta chain stems from a study of shared clonotypes between healthy human individuals. Across the whole study: Per-donor plates numbered three CD4 naive, three CD4 memory, two CD8 naive and one CD8 memory.

The study, taken as a whole, reports: Compared with clonotypes that all four donors shared, non-shared clonotypes had lower generation probabilities. Generally, estimated richness proved larger in naive subsets than it did in memory subsets.

The CDR3 contains 15 residues. Per the germline V gene, CDR1 is LGHNA and CDR2 is YSLEER. V lost 0 bases to trimming and J lost 6 bases; unmatched junction nucleotides: 7. Worth noting for this clone: The antigen remains unidentified.

CD4+ cell separation produced CD45RA+ naive and CD45RA-negative memory subsets. Sequencing was performed with immunoSEQ multiplex PCR; in TCRdb, only in-frame clones are kept and a portion is missing. The profile shows about 2.5 million clones, roughly 90% of them singletons. The chain couples TRBV4-3 to TRBJ1-2, with 7 bases aligning to TRBD1. Sequences were obtained from naive CD4+ T cells from PBMCs. Subset given: CD45RA+ positively selected. The TCR comes from a man aged 18 to 29 in good health. Some clones in this sample may be carry-over from other donors' samples. CDR3 sequence: CASSQDEAGGDGYTF. The DNA of the CDR3 is TGCGCCAGCAGCCAAGATGAGGCAGGGGGAGATGGCTACACCTTC.